This T cell receptor (beta chain) was documented in a study of PD-1 blockade in mismatch repair-deficient tumors. The data were produced by immunoSEQ multiplex PCR, yet TCRdb's version contains in-frame clones alone and is incomplete. Of about 130,000 clones listed, around nine tenths are singletons. The CDR3 consists of 16 residues. Germline assignment: CDR1 SGHDT and CDR2 YYEEEE. Trimming at V came to 3 bases and at J to 1 base, leaving 4 bases not matched to a gene. The chain employs TRBV5-6 and TRBJ2-3; 11 bases match TRBD2. This clonotype was obtained from an adult with mismatch repair-deficient cancer. The input for sequencing was peripheral blood, taken roughly 70 weeks after starting pembrolizumab. The CDR3 nucleotides are TGTGCCAGCAGCTCAAGTAGCGGGGGGGGCACAGATACGCAGTATTTT. This encodes CASSSSSGGGTDTQYF.